Ten or more counts support the clone carrying this T cell receptor (beta chain). The antigen is undetermined. This sample is drawn from a study of breast tumors, draining lymph nodes, adjacent tissues. Study-level results: Luminal-like breast cancer showed significantly higher tumor–nontumor repertoire similarity than basal-like. Findings are consistent with lymph node origin and intratumoral expansion of most tumor T cells. Tumor TCR diversity was below lymph nodes but above nontumor tissue. The lymph node origin of tumor T cells was framed as consistent with a hypothesis, not demonstrated.

TCRdb called the multiplex PCR reads again in MiXCR, with one record for every CDR3 protein. Seen here are tens of thousands of distinct CDR3 sequences, less than 55% observed once, and the top ten hold roughly a tenth. Specimen: breast tumor tissue. The clonotype comes from a female donor with breast cancer. Some clones in this sample may be carry-over from other donors' samples.

The CDR3 sequence is CASSLSLYNEQFF. The CDR3 DNA follows: TGCGCCAGCAGCCTCTCACTATACAATGAGCAGTTCTTC. The chain is built from TRBV4-1 and TRBJ2-1; D ambiguous. Trimming stripped 4 bases from V and 4 bases from J, with 8 bases between. The germline V gene has CDR1 MGHRA and CDR2 YSYEKL. The CDR3 sequence is 13 residues long.